This TCR beta chain stems from a study of cytomegalovirus exposure and HLA in healthy donors. Findings of the study overall: Presence/absence analyses took donor sequencing depth as roughly uniform. An analysis was carried out at a later point. It showed that HLA-associated TCR beta chains were more clonally expanded than equally common non-associated chains. Using the classifier, cytomegalovirus status was reportedly diagnosed with high specificity and sensitivity.

With respect to this clone: Its antigen is unknown.

Germline assignment: CDR1 MGHRA and CDR2 YSYEKL. CDR3 length: 15 residues. Trimming pared 0 bases from V and 3 bases from J, leaving 12 bases between. PCR used 60 Vbeta primers and 13 Jbeta primers. The method was immunoSEQ multiplex PCR; TCRdb's version includes in-frame clones alone and lacks a portion of them. The table shows around 200,000 clones, with 80% to 90% occurring only once. The source material was PBMCs. The TCR was taken from a woman in her 30s in good health and CMV-seronegative. The rearrangement links TRBV4-1 to TRBJ2-7; D possibly corresponds to TRBD1 (6 bases). As DNA, the CDR3 is TGCGCCAGCAGCCAAGATCAGGGGAACAGCTACGAGCAGTACTTC. Translated: CASSQDQGNSYEQYF.